This TCR beta chain was identified during a study of shared clonotypes between healthy human individuals. Study-level results: Represented diversity, genetic and exposure-history alike, was limited by few donors.

In germline, CDR1 is LNHDA, CDR2 SQIVND (reference sequence). V lost 5 bases, J lost 5 bases, and 18 bases lay in between. CDR3 length: 15 residues. This clone was counted once. The antigen is unknown. Across several immunoSEQ plates, the genomic DNA of each subset was split evenly. When replicate PCRs were run on unsorted PBMC, they used roughly 280 ng DNA, tens of thousands of T cell genomes. Sequenced by immunoSEQ multiplex PCR; TCRdb stores in-frame clones only, minus some. The sample has about 510,000 clones, around 74% seen once. The receptor's source is a woman in her thirties or forties in good health. Some clones in this sample may be carry-over from other donors' samples. The chain is built from TRBV19 and TRBJ1-1; D is unclear. What was sequenced was PBMCs. CDR3 sequence reads: CASSLLLSRKTEAFF. In DNA form, the CDR3 reads TGTGCCAGTAGTTTACTCCTCAGCCGGAAGACTGAAGCTTTCTTT.